This is a list of T cell receptor beta chains from one sample in a study of blood T cell repertoires in COVID-19. Some clones are missing from TCRdb's copy, which holds only in-frame ones; the method was immunoSEQ multiplex PCR. The repertoire holds 30,000 to 40,000 clones, with roughly 78% as singletons. Sample: peripheral blood. Every receptor here comes from a man in his sixties or seventies with acute or convalescent COVID-19. CDR3s leave out the opening cysteine and the closing phenylalanine or tryptophan. The order of the fields is J gene, V gene, CDR3 protein.

>TRBJ2-7|TRBV19
ASKRLAGPGEQY
>TRBJ2-7|TRBV7-8
ASSTGYEQY
>TRBJ2-7|TRBV19
ASSIGKAGRSYEQY
>TRBJ2-1|TRBV28
ASSAGTGYFNEQF
>TRBJ2-2|TRBV7-3
ASSLREGSTGELF
>TRBJ1-6|TRBV29-1
SVQTAITNSPLH
>TRBJ1-1|TRBV4-2
ASSQVITGNTEAF
>TRBJ1-1|TRBV12-3/TRBV12-4
ASTHGAGYEAF
>TRBJ1-3|TRBV5-1
ASSPLVDTSSGNTIY
>TRBJ1-2|TRBV28
ASSSGNYGYT
>TRBJ2-1|TRBV20-1
SATPGLEQF
>TRBJ2-5|TRBV28
ASSPGGGRAYKETQY
>TRBJ1-5|TRBV18
ASSPPGQGDHSNQPQH
>TRBJ2-1|TRBV15
ATSRETSGTGIRAF
>TRBJ1-5|TRBV10-1
ASSERDRGPDQPQH
>TRBJ2-2|TRBV3-1/TRBV3-2
ASSTYQGSGELF
>TRBJ2-2|TRBV5-1
ASSLFGATGELF
>TRBJ2-7|TRBV28
ASSLDSETEDEQY
>TRBJ1-5|TRBV3-1/TRBV3-2
ASSQDWAGQPQH
>TRBJ1-1|TRBV5-1
ASSLGPTGESTEAF
>TRBJ2-5|TRBV2
ASRALAGEVETQY
>TRBJ1-2|TRBV28
ASSLIGQGAGGYT